These 11 T cell receptor beta chains originate from one sample sequenced in a study of PD-1 blockade in classical Hodgkin lymphoma. Sequenced by immunoSEQ multiplex PCR; TCRdb stores in-frame clones only, minus some. This repertoire shows about 20,000 clones, roughly four fifths found once; its top ten account for less than 25%. Each patient's relapse followed autologous stem cell transplantation, and brentuximab vedotin exposure varied. Source: peripheral blood mononuclear cells (PBMCs), taken before the second cycle of nivolumab. All receptors come from a human donor with classical Hodgkin lymphoma.

The gene calls are TRBV11-2 and TRBJ2-1; D is undetermined. The CDR3 sequence is 13 residues long. Trimming removed 4 bases at V and 6 bases at J, with 10 bases between. The germline V gene has CDR1 SGHAT and CDR2 FQNNGV. The DNA for the CDR3 is TGTGCCAGCAGCTCAAATCTAGGCAATGAGCAGTTCTTC. Translating it yields CASSSNLGNEQFF.

This clone showed up just once. One junction end does not reproduce the germline sequence, and a read error may be involved. This specimen includes other DNA sequences encoding the same CDR3. V usage is TRBV27 and J usage is TRBJ1-6; the match to TRBD1 covers 9 bases. CDR1 and CDR2 from the germline V gene are MNHEY and SMNVEV (reference sequence). There are 17 residues in the CDR3. CDR3 DNA sequence: TGTGCCAGCAGACCCGGGACAGGGAGCTCCTATAATTCACCTCTCCACTTT. Amino acids: CASRPGTGSSYNSPLHF.

The chain links TRBV5-4 to TRBJ2-3; the match to TRBD2 covers 15 bases. CDR1 SGHNT and CDR2 YYREEE come from the germline V gene (reference sequence). The CDR3 spans 18 residues. V shed 2 bases, J shed 1 base, and the junction held 5 bases outside the gene matches. The CDR3 sequence: CASSLRTSGRAGTDTQYF. CDR3 in DNA: TGTGCCAGCAGCTTACGGACTAGCGGGAGGGCTGGCACAGATACGCAGTATTTT.

In its sample, this clone was seen a few times. The DNA for the CDR3 is TGCGCCAGCAGGGGGGGCGGGCCTAACTCTGGGGCCAACGTCCTGACTTTC. Its translation is CASRGGGPNSGANVLTF. The chain is built from TRBV5-1 and TRBJ2-6; D possibly matches TRBD1 or TRBD2 (6 bases each). The CDR3 is made up of 17 amino acids. The germline V gene has CDR1 SGHRS and CDR2 YFSETQ. V was clipped by 5 bases and J by 0 bases, with 15 bases between them. The complete variable domain, with remaining parts taken from reference TRBV5-1 and TRBJ2-6, reads KAGVTQTPRYLIKTRGQQVTLSCSPISGHRSVSWYQQTPGQGLQFLFEYFSETQRNKGNFPGRFSGRQFSNSRSEMNVSTLELGDSALYLCASRGGGPNSGANVLTFGAGSRLTVL.

This sequence joins TRBV11-2 and TRBJ2-2; 8 bases agree with TRBD2. Germline V gives CDR1 SGHAT, CDR2 FQNNGV. V dropped 1 base and J dropped 5; count of bases not matched to a gene: 3. The CDR3 has 15 residues. CDR3 region: CASSLVGTRTGELFF. As DNA, the CDR3 is TGTGCCAGCAGCTTAGTAGGGACTAGAACCGGGGAGCTGTTTTTT.

The chain has TRBV18 and TRBJ2-5; D perhaps matches TRBD2 (6 bases). The CDR3 is 15 amino acids. In germline, CDR1 is KGHSH, CDR2 LQKENI. Trimming left V 5 bases short and J 2 bases short, with 15 bases between. For the CDR3, the DNA is TGTGCCAGCTCAGAAACCGGGACTTCACAAGAGACCCAGTACTTC. Its translation is CASSETGTSQETQYF.

In nucleotides, the CDR3 is TGTGCCAGCAAGGCTAGCGGGAGGGGAGAGACCCAGTACTTC. It codes for CASKASGRGETQYF. The chain is built from TRBV2 and TRBJ2-5; 12 positions match TRBD2. Germline lookup yields CDR1 SNHLY and CDR2 FYNNEI. CDR3 length: 14 residues. The trim removed 7 bases at V and 4 bases at J, leaving 4 bases unmatched.

V and J are TRBV7-9 and TRBJ2-7, with 13 bases matching TRBD2. The germline V gene has CDR1 SEHNR and CDR2 FQNEAQ (reference sequence). The CDR3 runs to 17 residues. V was pared by 6 bases and J by 1 base, with 9 bases of the junction left unmatched. CDR3 amino acids: CASSAGTSGIRSYEQYF. The CDR3 nucleotides read TGTGCCAGCAGTGCCGGGACTAGCGGGATTAGGTCCTACGAGCAGTACTTC. Filled out from reference TRBV7-9 and TRBJ2-7, the complete variable domain reads DTGVSQNPRHKITKRGQNVTFRCDPISEHNRLYWYRQTLGQGPEFLTYFQNEAQLEKSRLLSDRFSAERPKGSFSTLEIQRTEQGDSAMYLCASSAGTSGIRSYEQYFGPGTRLTVT.

V gene TRBV28 combines with J gene TRBJ2-3; D possibly matches TRBD1 or TRBD2 (5 bases each). Germline CDR1 MDHEN, CDR2 SYDVKM. The V and J ends lost 10 bases and 6 bases respectively, with 14 bases between them. The CDR3 runs 12 residues. The CDR3 loop is CATGLTSDTQYF. CDR3 DNA sequence: TGTGCCACGGGGCTTACTTCGGATACGCAGTATTTT.

V and J are TRBV19 and TRBJ1-5; unclear D gene. CDR3 length: 12 amino acids. In germline, CDR1 is LNHDA, CDR2 SQIVND (reference sequence). V lost 11 bases to trimming and J lost 3 bases, with 11 bases between them. CDR3 in DNA: TGTGCCTGCAGACGAGCCAATCAGCCCCAGCATTTT. It is translated as CACRRANQPQHF.

This clone was seen just once. The rearrangement links TRBV19 to TRBJ2-5; D is unresolved. The V and J ends lost 3 bases and 1 base respectively, with 9 bases between them. The germline V gene encodes CDR1 LNHDA and CDR2 SQIVND (reference sequence). The CDR3 has 14 residues. CDR3 residues: CASSIGRSQETQYF. In nucleotides, the CDR3 is TGTGCCAGTAGTATCGGGCGTTCCCAAGAGACCCAGTACTTC.